The 29 T cell receptor beta chains in this list originate from one sample, sequenced in a study of blood T cells in healthy people across ages. Primed by a sample-barcoded 5' primer and a J-beta primer mix, a second PCR proceeded for roughly 6 to 12 cycles. In TCRdb, the 5' RACE reads were re-called with MiXCR into one record per CDR3 protein. Among hundreds of thousands of distinct CDR3 sequences listed, roughly 43% were seen once. The sequencing sample was made of blood. These receptors all stem from a woman aged 55-69 years in good health.

The chain recombines TRBV4-2 with TRBJ2-5, with D possibly being TRBD2 (5 bases). The DNA end is more similar to TRBJ2-7, so the J call may be wrong. Germline V CDR1 and CDR2: LGHNA, YNFKEQ. The CDR3 covers 15 residues. CDR3 sequence (DNA): TGTGCCAGCAGCCAAACCCCTAGCACCAACTACGAGCAGTACTTC. Its translation: CASSQTPSTNYEQYF.

V gene TRBV6-5 combines with J gene TRBJ2-7; 9 nucleotides agree with TRBD2. Per germline, CDR1 MNHEY and CDR2 SVGAGI. The CDR3 has 18 residues. V shed 0 bases and J 2 bases; nucleotides not matched to a gene: 11. CDR3 DNA: TGTGCCAGCAGTTACTCTATCTCCACTAGCGGGCAAACCTACGAGCAGTACTTC. Translating gives CASSYSISTSGQTYEQYF.

The chain employs TRBV7-9 and TRBJ2-1, with a possible D match to TRBD2 (7 bases). The J call may be mistaken, given a closer DNA end match to TRBJ2-7. From germline, CDR1 is SEHNR and CDR2 FQNEAQ (reference sequence). The CDR3 extends over 15 amino acids. As DNA, the CDR3 is TGTGCCAGCAGCTTACGGGGGGCAGGTTACAATGAGCAGTACTTC. Translation gives CASSLRGAGYNEQYF.

This clonotype was seen only a few times. This chain links TRBV5-1 with TRBJ2-3, with 11 positions matching TRBD2. The CDR3 covers 16 residues. The germline gives CDR1 SGHRS, CDR2 YFSETQ. The V gene end was trimmed by 4 bases and the J gene end by 4 bases; junction bases not matched to a gene: 8. The CDR3 coding sequence is TGCGCCAGCAGCCTAGATACTAGCGGGGGTGCAGATACGCAGTATTTT. Amino acids: CASSLDTSGGADTQYF.

The V gene is TRBV20-1, the J gene TRBJ2-5, with D possibly matching TRBD1 (6 bases). The CDR3 is 14 residues long. Trimming removed 4 bases at V and 5 bases at J, with 17 bases between. The germline CDR1 and CDR2 sequences are DFQATT and SNEGSKA (reference sequence). The CDR3 bases are TGCAGTGCTAAAGAGGGGGAGTGGTGGGAGACCCAGTACTTC. This encodes CSAKEGEWWETQYF.

For this clonotype: A much larger clone differs by one base, so this may be a read error. The chain employs TRBV29-1 and TRBJ2-1, with TRBD2 matching over 9 bases. CDR1 and CDR2 from the germline V gene are SQVTM and ANQGSEA. The V and J ends lost 7 bases and 7 bases, in that order; junction bases with no gene match: 5. The CDR3 length is 12 residues. CDR3 DNA sequence: TGCAGCGCTGCGCGGGAGGGGAATGAGCAGTTCTTC. Residues: CSAAREGNEQFF.

The V gene is TRBV20-1, the J gene TRBJ2-7; D possibly uses TRBD1 or TRBD2 (5 bases each). Matching the DNA end better, TRBJ2-5 makes the J call doubtful. Germline loops: CDR1 DFQATT, CDR2 SNEGSKA (reference sequence). The CDR3 covers 15 residues. The CDR3 protein is CSATKWDDGLETQYF. CDR3 coding DNA: TGCAGTGCTACCAAGTGGGACGACGGTCTGGAGACCCAGTACTTC.

This clonotype was detected many times. This chain links TRBV29-1 with TRBJ2-6; D remains unclear. V was shortened by 3 bases and J by 4 bases, with 13 bases between the two germline ends. This CDR3 contains 15 residues. CDR1 and CDR2 (germline): SQVTM, ANQGSEA. DNA of the CDR3: TGCAGCGTTGATGTTCTGGGGTCCGGGGCCAACGTCCTGACTTTC. It yields the protein CSVDVLGSGANVLTF.

With regard to this clonotype: At one of its ends the junction is not consistent with the germline gene, which may arise from a read error. V gene TRBV10-3 combines with J gene TRBJ2-2; 11 bases line up with TRBD2. The CDR3 totals 15 residues. Per germline, CDR1 ENHRY and CDR2 SYGVKD. Here the CDR3 DNA reads TGTGCCGTCAGGATGGGACTAGCGGAGTCCGGGGAGCTGTTTTTT. It specifies CAVRMGLAESGELFF.

The J gene is TRBJ1-2, the V gene TRBV6-5, with a tentative D call TRBD1 (6 bases). V was pared by 8 bases and J by 8 bases, with 24 bases between. CDR1 and CDR2 (germline): MNHEY, SVGAGI. This CDR3 contains 15 residues. CDR3 nucleotide sequence: TGTGCCAGCGGAACTGAATATCGGACAGCGAGCGGCTACACCTTC. The encoded protein is CASGTEYRTASGYTF.

The rearrangement uses TRBV12-3 or TRBV12-4 and TRBJ2-3; 10 bases map to TRBD1. The V gene end was trimmed by 6 bases and the J gene end by 6 bases; junction bases not matched to a gene: 9. There are 15 residues in the CDR3. For the CDR3, the DNA is TGTGCCAGCAGACCGACAGGGGGCGAGGGCGATACGCAGTATTTT. Encoded protein: CASRPTGGEGDTQYF.

This sequence joins TRBV7-2 and TRBJ2-7; D tentatively reads TRBD1 or TRBD2 (5 bases each). Germline loops: CDR1 SGHTA, CDR2 FQGNSA. CDR3 size: 13 residues. The V end lost 8 bases, the J end lost 7 bases, and 18 bases lay between the germline ends. CDR3 sequence reads: CASAPGPPAEQYF. CDR3 nucleotides: TGTGCCAGCGCTCCGGGACCACCGGCGGAGCAGTACTTC.

The DNA of the CDR3 is TGCAGTGCTAGAGATCGCGGCAGGGCCGGGTCTGAAGCTTTCTTT. Translated: CSARDRGRAGSEAFF. The chain joins TRBV20-1 to TRBJ1-1; TRBD1 might be the D (5 bases). The germline V and J ends were trimmed by 0 bases and 6 bases, with 17 bases remaining between them. Germline-derived CDR1 and CDR2 are DFQATT and SNEGSKA (reference sequence). This CDR3 is 15 amino acids long.

A note on this clonotype: A junction end diverges from the germline sequence, so it may reflect a read error. This chain uses TRBV13 with TRBJ2-3; tentatively, D is TRBD1 (6 bases). Germline-derived CDR1 and CDR2 are PRHDT and FYEKMQ (reference sequence). This CDR3 spans 12 amino acids. The CDR3 DNA sequence: TGTGCCAGCAGCCGCAGGGGAGATATGCAGTATTTT. Encoded protein: CASSRRGDMQYF.

This clonotype was counted between two and nine times. The chain carries TRBV18 and TRBJ1-1, with D uncertain. Germline-derived CDR1 and CDR2 are KGHSH and LQKENI. V gave up 3 bases and J gave up 0 bases, with 8 bases separating them. The CDR3 runs 14 residues. As DNA, the CDR3 is TGTGCCAGCTCACCCCTAGCCTTGAACACTGAAGCTTTCTTT. Translating gives CASSPLALNTEAFF.

This clonotype was observed a few times. The rearrangement uses TRBV7-9 and TRBJ2-1, with 10 bases lining up with TRBD2. The CDR3 is 17 residues long. Germline V gives CDR1 SEHNR, CDR2 FQNEAQ (reference sequence). Trimming removed 1 base from V and 3 bases from J; junction bases left unmatched: 6. The CDR3: CASSLVVAGGVYNEQFF. CDR3 in DNA: TGTGCCAGCAGCTTAGTGGTAGCGGGGGGAGTCTACAATGAGCAGTTCTTC.

This chain connects TRBV9 to TRBJ2-7; 7 bases fit TRBD1. CDR1 SGDLS and CDR2 YYNGEE come from the germline V gene. The CDR3 covers 15 residues. Trimming removed 2 bases from V and 0 bases from J; junction bases left unmatched: 5. The DNA for the CDR3 is TGTGCCAGCAGCGTCGGAGACAGGGTCTCCTACGAGCAGTACTTC. Its protein product is CASSVGDRVSYEQYF.

This clonotype showed up just a few times. The chain links TRBV7-2 to TRBJ1-2, with D possibly TRBD1 on 6 matching bases. Germline assignment: CDR1 SGHTA and CDR2 FQGNSA. Trimming stripped 5 bases from V and 0 bases from J, with 10 bases between. CDR3 size: 14 residues. The CDR3 nucleotides are TGTGCCAGCAGCCCCCGGACAGCTAACTATGGCTACACCTTC. Its translation is CASSPRTANYGYTF.

This rearrangement joins TRBV12-3 or TRBV12-4 to TRBJ2-1; D ambiguous. The V gene lost 6 bases and the J gene lost 7 bases, with 16 bases spanning the gap. The CDR3 has 14 amino acids. In DNA, the CDR3 is TGTGCCAGCAGCCAAGACACGGGTGTGAATGAGCAGTTCTTC. Translating gives CASSQDTGVNEQFF.

The chain couples TRBV20-1 to TRBJ2-7; weak D call: TRBD1 (6 bases). The V end lost 3 bases, the J end lost 2 bases, and 11 bases lay between the germline ends. This CDR3 has 13 amino acids. Germline assignment: CDR1 DFQATT and CDR2 SNEGSKA (reference sequence). The CDR3 region has the DNA TGCAGTGCTAGGGAACAGGGACCCTACGAGCAGTACTTC. Protein product: CSAREQGPYEQYF.

This chain connects TRBV7-2 to TRBJ2-7, with D perhaps matching TRBD2 (5 bases). Germline CDR1 SGHTA, CDR2 FQGNSA. This CDR3 has 14 amino acids. V was pared by 3 bases and J by 6 bases, with 15 bases between. The CDR3 sequence: CASSLTSSRGEQYF. The CDR3 DNA sequence: TGTGCCAGCAGCTTGACTTCCAGTCGGGGCGAGCAGTACTTC.

The chain uses TRBV3-1 and TRBJ2-1; D gene unclear. The V gene's germline CDR1 is LGHDT and CDR2 YNNKEL (reference sequence). Between the trimmed V and J ends, which lost 2 bases and 5 bases, there was a span of 10 bases. The CDR3 covers 14 residues. The CDR3 sequence is CASSQLRIHNEQFF. The CDR3 coding sequence is TGTGCCAGCAGCCAACTACGAATCCACAATGAGCAGTTCTTC.

Many counts were recorded for this clonotype. V gene TRBV3-1 combines with J gene TRBJ2-1; a weak D match, TRBD2 (5 bases). Germline V gene lookup returns CDR1 LGHDT and CDR2 YNNKEL (reference sequence). Between the trimmed V and J ends, which lost 4 bases and 5 bases, there was a span of 12 bases. CDR3 size: 14 residues. DNA for the CDR3: TGTGCCAGCAGCCCCCGGACTGGACACAATGAGCAGTTCTTC. Residues: CASSPRTGHNEQFF.

This clonotype was seen only once. This chain joins TRBV29-1 and TRBJ2-3, with a tentative D call TRBD2 (5 bases). CDR1 is SQVTM and CDR2 is ANQGSEA in the germline V gene. CDR3 length equals 13 residues. Trimming shortened V by 6 bases and J by 2 bases, and 12 bases separated the two germline ends. CDR3 bases: TGCAGCGTCCGGGGTATGGTCACAGATACGCAGTATTTT. This sequence encodes CSVRGMVTDTQYF.

The V and J genes are TRBV28 and TRBJ2-6; the D gene is possibly TRBD1 (5 bases). The germline CDR1 and CDR2 sequences are MDHEN and SYDVKM. This CDR3 region has 17 residues. V was trimmed by 3 bases and J by 2 bases, leaving 14 bases between them. The CDR3 region is CASSFGQGMAGANVLTF. The DNA of the CDR3 is TGTGCCAGCAGTTTTGGGCAGGGAATGGCTGGGGCCAACGTCCTGACTTTC.

This clonotype was recorded at least ten times. The gene calls are TRBV7-2 and TRBJ1-5; TRBD1 might be the D (6 bases). The germline V gene has CDR1 SGHTA and CDR2 FQGNSA. CDR3 length equals 13 residues. V dropped 6 bases and J dropped 3 bases, with 9 bases sitting between them. The CDR3 here is CASRTGNNQPQHF. DNA of the CDR3: TGTGCCAGCAGAACAGGGAACAATCAGCCCCAGCATTTT. Based on the CDR3 plus reference TRBV7-2 and TRBJ1-5, the full variable domain is GAGVSQSPSNKVTEKGKDVELRCDPISGHTALYWYRQSLGQGLEFLIYFQGNSAPDKSGLPSDRFSAERTGGSVSTLTIQRTQQEDSAVYLCASRTGNNQPQHFGDGTRLSIL.

This clonotype was seen a few times. A junction end diverges from the germline sequence, so it may reflect a read error. CDR3 sequence reads: CASSERDEQFF. In DNA form, the CDR3 reads TGTGCCAGCAGTGAGAGGGATGAGCAGTTCTTC. This chain links TRBV10-3 with TRBJ2-1, with D perhaps matching TRBD2 (5 bases). Germline lookup yields CDR1 ENHRY and CDR2 SYGVKD. The CDR3 runs 11 residues.

About this clonotype itself: Relative to the germline gene, one junction end is altered; a read error may explain this. The V call is TRBV5-6, the J call TRBJ2-1; no definite D call. This CDR3 contains 15 residues. Germline lookup yields CDR1 SGHDT and CDR2 YYEEEE. For the CDR3, the DNA is TGTGCCAGCAGCTTGTATCAGCCCTCCTACAATGGGCAGTTCTTC. Translated: CASSLYQPSYNGQFF.

V usage is TRBV9 and J usage is TRBJ2-3; possible D gene TRBD1, 6 bases. The CDR3 length is 14 residues. V dropped 6 bases and J dropped 1 base, with 12 bases sitting between them. CDR1 and CDR2 from the germline V gene are SGDLS and YYNGEE. The CDR3 is CASTWGRGTDTQYF. CDR3 in DNA: TGTGCCAGCACGTGGGGGCGGGGCACAGATACGCAGTATTTT.